This TCR beta chain was obtained from a study of blood T cell repertoires in COVID-19. As for the study in general: Acute and convalescent COVID-19 specimens originated in the United States, Italy and Spain.

The CDR3 has 11 residues. Trimming stripped 8 bases from V and 5 bases from J, with 8 bases between. In the source study's methods: Counts of nucleated cells, estimated from reference gene primer amplification, were obtained. Assay used: immunoSEQ multiplex PCR; TCRdb lists only in-frame clones, some missing. The V and J calls and clone size were taken over from that table, and D and trimming were inferred from the DNA. Altogether about 330,000 clones are present, approximately 88% being singletons, with the ten largest covering around 8.9%. The sequenced material came from peripheral blood. This receptor was obtained from a man aged 25-40 years with COVID-19, enrolled during active disease. V is TRBV12-3 or TRBV12-4 and J is TRBJ2-3; possibly TRBD2 for D (6 bases). The CDR3 DNA follows: TGTGCCAGCGGGCGGGGAGATACGCAGTATTTT. It encodes CASGRGDTQYF.